The TCR beta chain under discussion was sequenced for a study of blood T cell repertoires in COVID-19. Study-wide background: There were acute and convalescent COVID-19 samples, and they came from the United States, Italy and Spain. The cDNA or gDNA used as material had been derived from T cells, B-cell-depleted T cells, or PBMCs.

A single count supports this clone. V gave up 5 bases and J gave up 8 bases, with 13 bases separating them. In germline, CDR1 is SGHVS, CDR2 FQNEAQ. This CDR3 has 13 residues. Per the study methods: Reference gene primer amplification in the assay estimated nucleated cell counts. Sequencing used immunoSEQ multiplex PCR; TCRdb keeps in-frame clones, though not all of them. V and J calls and clone size are those listed in that table; D and trimming were worked out from the DNA. Seen here are fewer than 200,000 clones, about four fifths observed once, and the top ten hold under 10%. This chain joins TRBV7-8 and TRBJ1-5, with a tentative D call TRBD1 (5 bases). The sequence was obtained from a woman in her sixties or seventies with COVID-19, enrolled during active disease. Sequencing was done on a sample of peripheral blood. Here the CDR3 reads CASSTQGQEPQHF. In nucleotides, the CDR3 is TGTGCCAGCAGCACCCAGGGCCAGGAGCCCCAGCATTTT.